A single sample is the source of the 8 T cell receptor beta chains below, sequenced in a study of identical twins. TCRdb ran MiXCR on the 5' RACE reads and lists one entry per CDR3 protein. This table holds about 900,000 distinct CDR3 sequences, approximately 13% found once. These same data were also listed under a study on yellow fever vaccine responses in identical twins.

The specimen sequenced was PBMCs. The receptors come from a woman between 18 and 29 years old in good health.

J is TRBJ2-1 and V is TRBV7-6; 9 nucleotides match TRBD1. Germline V gene data show CDR1 as SGHVS and CDR2 as FNYEAQ. CDR3 length equals 16 residues. The V and J ends lost 4 bases and 4 bases, in that order; junction bases with no gene match: 8. DNA of the CDR3: TGTGCCAGCAGCTCCCGGGACAGGGCTTTATACAATGAGCAGTTCTTC. This gives the protein CASSSRDRALYNEQFF.

This chain connects TRBV3-1 to TRBJ2-2; tentatively, D is TRBD2 (6 bases). Germline loops: CDR1 LGHDT, CDR2 YNNKEL (reference sequence). There are 15 residues in the CDR3. V dropped 2 bases and J dropped 5 bases, with 12 bases sitting between them. The CDR3 reads CASSQSGVSTGELFF. CDR3 nucleotides: TGTGCCAGCAGCCAATCGGGAGTTTCAACCGGGGAGCTGTTTTTT.

The V gene is TRBV19, the J gene TRBJ2-1; weak D call: TRBD1 (6 bases). There are 13 residues in the CDR3. Germline CDR1 and CDR2: LNHDA and SQIVND (reference sequence). Trimming pared 4 bases from V and 9 bases from J, leaving 13 bases between. The CDR3 DNA reads as TGTGCCAGTAGTACCTGGACAGTTTTTGAGCAGTTCTTC. Residues: CASSTWTVFEQFF. The whole variable domain, filled in from reference TRBV19 and TRBJ2-1, reads DGGITQSPKYLFRKEGQNVTLSCEQNLNHDAMYWYRQDPGQGLRLIYYSQIVNDFQKGDIAEGYSVSREKKESFPLTVTSAQKNPTAFYLCASSTWTVFEQFFGPGTRLTVL.

The sample holds many counts of this clonotype. This chain links TRBV12-3 or TRBV12-4 with TRBJ2-7; D may be TRBD1 (6 bases). Deletions cut 5 bases from V and 2 bases from J, with 10 bases between. This CDR3 is built from 13 residues. CDR3 nucleotide sequence: TGTGCCAGCAGTCAGGCAGGGGCCTACGAGCAGTACGTC. Its protein product is CASSQAGAYEQYV.

This clonotype has ten or more counts. The gene calls are TRBV15 and TRBJ2-1, with D unresolved. V lost 3 bases, J lost 7 bases, and 4 bases lay in between. Germline CDR1 is LNHNV and CDR2 is YYDKDF (reference sequence). This CDR3 is built from 11 residues. As DNA, the CDR3 is TGTGCCACCAGCAGGCGTAATGAGCAGTTCTTC. Protein sequence: CATSRRNEQFF.

This clonotype occurred a few times. This chain links TRBV28 with TRBJ2-5; 12 nucleotides line up with TRBD2. The V segment lost 2 bases and the J segment 6 bases; nucleotides outside the gene matches: 13. CDR3 length equals 18 residues. Germline V CDR1 and CDR2: MDHEN, SYDVKM. The CDR3 DNA reads as TGTGCCAGCAGTTTAAGGACTAGCGGGAAGACCTTGTGGAAGACCCAGTACTTC. Its protein product is CASSLRTSGKTLWKTQYF.

J is TRBJ2-4 and V is TRBV12-5; 7 nucleotides line up with TRBD1. From germline, CDR1 is LGHNT and CDR2 FRNRAP. The CDR3 runs to 12 residues. V shed 5 bases and J 7 bases; nucleotides not matched to a gene: 2. Here the CDR3 reads CASGGTANIQYF. CDR3 in DNA: TGTGCTAGTGGTGGGACAGCCAACATTCAGTACTTC. Variable domain in full (rest from reference TRBV12-5 and TRBJ2-4): DARVTQTPRHKVTEMGQEVTMRCQPILGHNTVFWYRQTMMQGLELLAYFRNRAPLDDSGMPKDRFSAEMPDATLATLKIQPSEPRDSAVYFCASGGTANIQYFGAGTRLSVL.

The J gene is TRBJ2-1, the V gene TRBV28; tentatively, D is TRBD1 (5 bases). Germline V gene lookup returns CDR1 MDHEN and CDR2 SYDVKM. V was shortened by 7 bases and J by 0 bases, with 10 bases between the two germline ends. This CDR3 contains 14 residues. The CDR3 is CASITDSSYNEQFF. In DNA, the CDR3 is TGTGCCAGCATCACCGACAGCTCCTACAATGAGCAGTTCTTC.